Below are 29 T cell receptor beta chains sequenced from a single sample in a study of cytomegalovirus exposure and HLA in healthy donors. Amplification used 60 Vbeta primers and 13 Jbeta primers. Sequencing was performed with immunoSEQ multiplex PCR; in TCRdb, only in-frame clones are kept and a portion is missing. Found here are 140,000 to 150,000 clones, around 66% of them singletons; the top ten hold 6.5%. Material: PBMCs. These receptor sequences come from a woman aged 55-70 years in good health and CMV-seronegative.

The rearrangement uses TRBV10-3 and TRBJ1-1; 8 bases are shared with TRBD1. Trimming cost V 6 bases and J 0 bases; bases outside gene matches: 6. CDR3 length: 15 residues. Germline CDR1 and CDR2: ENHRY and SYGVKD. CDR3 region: CAIRAGQGMNTEAFF. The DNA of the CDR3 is TGTGCCATCAGGGCCGGACAGGGAATGAACACTGAAGCTTTCTTT.

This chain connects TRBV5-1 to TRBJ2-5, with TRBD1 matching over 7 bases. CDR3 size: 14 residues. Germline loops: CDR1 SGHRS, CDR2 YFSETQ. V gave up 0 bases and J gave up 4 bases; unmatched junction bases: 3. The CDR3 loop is CASSLVNRGETQYF. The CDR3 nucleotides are TGCGCCAGCAGCTTGGTTAACAGGGGAGAGACCCAGTACTTC.

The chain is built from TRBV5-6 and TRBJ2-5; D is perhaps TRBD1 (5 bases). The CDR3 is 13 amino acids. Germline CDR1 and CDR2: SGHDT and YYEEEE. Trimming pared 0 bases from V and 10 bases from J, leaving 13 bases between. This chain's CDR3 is CASSLVGVRGQYF. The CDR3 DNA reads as TGTGCCAGCAGCTTGGTAGGGGTTCGCGGCCAGTACTTC.

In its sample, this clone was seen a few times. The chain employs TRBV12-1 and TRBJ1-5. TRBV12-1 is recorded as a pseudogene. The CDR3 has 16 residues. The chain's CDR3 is CASSFAGPTPNQPQHF. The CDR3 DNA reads TGTGCCAGCAGCTTCGCGGGCCCGACGCCGAATCAGCCCCAGCATTTT.

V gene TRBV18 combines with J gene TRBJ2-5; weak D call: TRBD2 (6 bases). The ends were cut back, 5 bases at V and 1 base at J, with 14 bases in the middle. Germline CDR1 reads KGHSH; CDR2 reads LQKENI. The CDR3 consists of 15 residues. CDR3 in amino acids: CASSSVAETQETQYF. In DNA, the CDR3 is TGTGCCAGCTCATCGGTAGCGGAGACCCAAGAGACCCAGTACTTC.

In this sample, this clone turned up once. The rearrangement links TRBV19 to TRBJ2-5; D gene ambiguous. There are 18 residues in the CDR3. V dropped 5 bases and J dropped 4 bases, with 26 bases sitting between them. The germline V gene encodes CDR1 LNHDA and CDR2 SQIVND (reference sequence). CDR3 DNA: TGTGCCAGTAGTCCGGGTATCTTGTCCCCTCCAGTCCCAGAGACCCAGTACTTC. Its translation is CASSPGILSPPVPETQYF.

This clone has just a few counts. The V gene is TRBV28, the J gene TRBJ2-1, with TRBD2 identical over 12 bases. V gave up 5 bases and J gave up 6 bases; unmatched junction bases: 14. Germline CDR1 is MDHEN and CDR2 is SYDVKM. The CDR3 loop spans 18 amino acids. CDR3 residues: CASSLFQTLAGGSNEQFF. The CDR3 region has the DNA TGTGCCAGCAGTCTGTTTCAGACCCTAGCGGGAGGGAGCAATGAGCAGTTCTTC.

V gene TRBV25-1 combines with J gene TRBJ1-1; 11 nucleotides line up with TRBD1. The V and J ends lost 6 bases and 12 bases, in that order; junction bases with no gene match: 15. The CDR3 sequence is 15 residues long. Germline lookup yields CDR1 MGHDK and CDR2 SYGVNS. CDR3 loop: CASRAQAWTGGRSFF. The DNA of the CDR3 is TGTGCCAGCAGAGCCCAAGCTTGGACAGGGGGCCGGTCTTTCTTT.

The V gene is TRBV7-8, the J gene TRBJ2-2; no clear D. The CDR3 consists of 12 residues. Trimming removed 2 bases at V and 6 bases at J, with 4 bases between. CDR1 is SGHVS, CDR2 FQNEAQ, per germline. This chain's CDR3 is CASSLRAGELFF. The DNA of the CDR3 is TGTGCCAGCAGCTTAAGAGCCGGGGAGCTGTTTTTT.

CDR3 loop: CASSWGSSGGGNIQYF. CDR3 in DNA: TGTGCCAGCAGCTGGGGTTCAAGCGGGGGGGGAAACATTCAGTACTTC. V usage is TRBV5-6 and J usage is TRBJ2-4; TRBD2 agrees at 10 bases. The CDR3 is 16 amino acids. Looked up from germline, CDR1 is SGHDT and CDR2 is YYEEEE. The J segment lost 6 bases and the V segment lost 3 bases, leaving 9 bases of the junction unmatched.

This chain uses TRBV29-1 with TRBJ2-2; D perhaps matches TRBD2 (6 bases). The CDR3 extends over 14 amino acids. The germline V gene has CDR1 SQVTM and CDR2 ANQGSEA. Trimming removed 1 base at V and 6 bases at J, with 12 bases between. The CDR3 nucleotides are TGCAGCGTTGAAGGGGGGGTCGGAGCCGGGGAGCTGTTTTTT. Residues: CSVEGGVGAGELFF.

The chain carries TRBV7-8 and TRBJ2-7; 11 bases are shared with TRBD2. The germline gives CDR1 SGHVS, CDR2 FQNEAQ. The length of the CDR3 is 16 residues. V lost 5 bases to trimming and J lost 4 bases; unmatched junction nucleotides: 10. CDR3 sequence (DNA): TGTGCCAGCAGCACGGACACCGGACTAGCGGGTTACGAGCAGTACTTC. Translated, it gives CASSTDTGLAGYEQYF.

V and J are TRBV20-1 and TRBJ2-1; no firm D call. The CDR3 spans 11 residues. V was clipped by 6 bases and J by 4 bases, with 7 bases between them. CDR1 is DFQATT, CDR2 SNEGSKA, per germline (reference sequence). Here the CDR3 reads CSASYYNEQFF. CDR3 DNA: TGCAGTGCCTCTTATTACAATGAGCAGTTCTTC.

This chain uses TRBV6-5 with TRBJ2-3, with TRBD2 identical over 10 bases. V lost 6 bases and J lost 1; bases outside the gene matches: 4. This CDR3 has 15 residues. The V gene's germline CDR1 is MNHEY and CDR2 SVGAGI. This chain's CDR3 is CASRPLAGGTDTQYF. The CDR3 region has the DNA TGTGCCAGCAGACCGCTAGCGGGGGGCACAGATACGCAGTATTTT.

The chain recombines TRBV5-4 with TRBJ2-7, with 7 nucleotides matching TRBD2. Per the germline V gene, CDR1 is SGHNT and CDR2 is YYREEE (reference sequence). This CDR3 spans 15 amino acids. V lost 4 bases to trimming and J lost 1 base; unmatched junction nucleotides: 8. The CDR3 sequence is CASSPVGGGSYEQYF. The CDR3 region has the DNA TGTGCCAGCAGCCCGGTCGGCGGGGGATCCTACGAGCAGTACTTC.

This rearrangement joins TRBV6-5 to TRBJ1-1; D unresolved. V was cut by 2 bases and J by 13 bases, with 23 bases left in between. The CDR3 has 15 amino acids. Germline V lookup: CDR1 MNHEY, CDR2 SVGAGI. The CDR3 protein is CASSYGLGTKEKVFF. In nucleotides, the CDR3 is TGTGCCAGCAGTTACGGACTGGGCACAAAGGAGAAAGTTTTCTTT.

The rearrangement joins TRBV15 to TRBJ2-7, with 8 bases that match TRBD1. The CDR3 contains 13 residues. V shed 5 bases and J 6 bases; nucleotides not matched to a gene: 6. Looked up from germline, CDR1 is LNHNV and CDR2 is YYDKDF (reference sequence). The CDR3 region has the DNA TGTGCCACCAGCGGGGGACAGGTTTCCGAGCAGTACTTC. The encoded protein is CATSGGQVSEQYF. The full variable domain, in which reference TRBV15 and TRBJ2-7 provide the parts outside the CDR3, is DAMVIQNPRYQVTQFGKPVTLSCSQTLNHNVMYWYQQKSSQAPKLLFHYYDKDFNNEADTPDNFQSRRPNTSFCFLDIRSPGLGDTAMYLCATSGGQVSEQYFGPGTRLTVT.

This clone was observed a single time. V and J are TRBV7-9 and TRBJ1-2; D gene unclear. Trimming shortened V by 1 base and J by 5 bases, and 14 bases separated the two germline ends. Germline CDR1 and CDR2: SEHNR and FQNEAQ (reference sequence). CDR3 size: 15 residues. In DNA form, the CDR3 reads TGTGCCAGCAGCTTAGGAGGCTCGCCTGCTTATGGCTACACCTTC. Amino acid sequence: CASSLGGSPAYGYTF. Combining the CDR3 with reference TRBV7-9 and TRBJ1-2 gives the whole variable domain DTGVSQNPRHKITKRGQNVTFRCDPISEHNRLYWYRQTLGQGPEFLTYFQNEAQLEKSRLLSDRFSAERPKGSFSTLEIQRTEQGDSAMYLCASSLGGSPAYGYTFGSGTRLTVV.

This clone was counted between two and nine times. The CDR3 spells CASSLAGWGNEKLFF. The DNA for the CDR3 is TGCGCCAGCAGCTTGGCCGGGTGGGGCAATGAAAAACTGTTTTTT. The gene calls are TRBV5-1 and TRBJ1-4; D is possibly TRBD1 (5 bases). The V gene's germline CDR1 is SGHRS and CDR2 YFSETQ. Trimming took 0 bases from V and 5 from J, leaving 11 bases between them. This CDR3 is built from 15 residues.

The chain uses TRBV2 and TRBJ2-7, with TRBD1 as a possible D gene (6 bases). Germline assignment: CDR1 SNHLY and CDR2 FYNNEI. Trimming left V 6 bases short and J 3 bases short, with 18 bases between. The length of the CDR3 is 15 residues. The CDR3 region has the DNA TGTGCCAGCAGGTACTCGGGGACAAATGTCTACGAGCAGTACTTC. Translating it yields CASRYSGTNVYEQYF.

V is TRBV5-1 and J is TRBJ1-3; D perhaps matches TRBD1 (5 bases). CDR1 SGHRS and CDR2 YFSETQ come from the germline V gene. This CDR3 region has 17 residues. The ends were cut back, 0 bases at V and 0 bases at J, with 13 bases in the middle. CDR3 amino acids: CASSLVPGSISGNTIYF. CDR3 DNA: TGCGCCAGCAGCTTGGTTCCAGGGTCGATCTCTGGAAACACCATATATTTT.

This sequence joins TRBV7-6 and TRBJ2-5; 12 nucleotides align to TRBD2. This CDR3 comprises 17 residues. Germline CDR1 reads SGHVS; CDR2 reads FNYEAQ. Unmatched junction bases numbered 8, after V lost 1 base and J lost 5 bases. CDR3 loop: CASSLDQLAGGGETQYF. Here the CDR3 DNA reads TGTGCCAGCAGCTTAGACCAACTAGCGGGAGGAGGTGAGACCCAGTACTTC.

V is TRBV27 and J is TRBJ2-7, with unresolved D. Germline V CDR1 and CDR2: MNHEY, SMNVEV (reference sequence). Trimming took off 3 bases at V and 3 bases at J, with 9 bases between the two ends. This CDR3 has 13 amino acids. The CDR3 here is CASSFGPHYEQYF. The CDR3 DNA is TGTGCCAGCAGTTTCGGTCCCCACTACGAGCAGTACTTC.

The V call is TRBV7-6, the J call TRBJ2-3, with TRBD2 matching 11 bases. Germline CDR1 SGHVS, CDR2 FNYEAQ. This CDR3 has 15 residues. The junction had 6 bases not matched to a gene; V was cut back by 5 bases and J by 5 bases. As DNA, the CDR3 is TGTGCCAGCAGCGACCTAGCGGGGGGCCAAGATACGCAGTATTTT. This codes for CASSDLAGGQDTQYF.

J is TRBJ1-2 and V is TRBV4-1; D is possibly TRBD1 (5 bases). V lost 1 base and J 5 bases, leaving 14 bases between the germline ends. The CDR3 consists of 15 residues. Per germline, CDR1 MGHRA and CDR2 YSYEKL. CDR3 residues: CASSQVRGPAYGYTF. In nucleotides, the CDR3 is TGCGCCAGCAGCCAAGTAAGGGGTCCAGCATATGGCTACACCTTC.

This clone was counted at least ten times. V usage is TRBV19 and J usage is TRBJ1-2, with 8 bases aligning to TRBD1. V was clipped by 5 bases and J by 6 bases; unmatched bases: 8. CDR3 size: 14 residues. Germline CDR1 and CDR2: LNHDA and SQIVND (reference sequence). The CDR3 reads CASSVDRALNGYTF. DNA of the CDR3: TGTGCCAGTAGTGTGGACAGGGCCCTCAATGGCTACACCTTC.

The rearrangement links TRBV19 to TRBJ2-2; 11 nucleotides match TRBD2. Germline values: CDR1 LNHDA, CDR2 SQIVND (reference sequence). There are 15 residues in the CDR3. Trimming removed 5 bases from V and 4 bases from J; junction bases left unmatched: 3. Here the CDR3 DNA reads TGTGCCAGTAGTTTACTAGCGGGAGTCACCGGGGAGCTGTTTTTT. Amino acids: CASSLLAGVTGELFF.

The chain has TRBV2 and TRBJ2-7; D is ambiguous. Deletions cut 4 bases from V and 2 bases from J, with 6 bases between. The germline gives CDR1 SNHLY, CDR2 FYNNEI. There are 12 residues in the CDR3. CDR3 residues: CASSGATYEQYF. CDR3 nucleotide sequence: TGTGCCAGCAGTGGTGCTACCTACGAGCAGTACTTC. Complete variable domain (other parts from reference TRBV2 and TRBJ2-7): EPEVTQTPSHQVTQMGQEVILRCVPISNHLYFYWYRQILGQKVEFLVSFYNNEISEKSEIFDDQFSVERPDGSNFTLKIRSTKLEDSAMYFCASSGATYEQYFGPGTRLTVT.

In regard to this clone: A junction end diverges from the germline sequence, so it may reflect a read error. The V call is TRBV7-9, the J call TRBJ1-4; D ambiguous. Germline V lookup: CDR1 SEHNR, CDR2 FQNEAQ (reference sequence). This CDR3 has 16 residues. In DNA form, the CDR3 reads TGTTCCAGCAGCTTGCAATCCGGGGTAGCTAATGAAAAACTGTTTTTT. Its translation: CSSSLQSGVANEKLFF.